One sample yielded the 27 T cell receptor beta chains listed below, sequenced in a study of blood T cell repertoires in COVID-19. The repertoire was sequenced with immunoSEQ multiplex PCR; TCRdb's copy has only in-frame clones and lacks some. Altogether under 95,000 clones are present, 70% to 90% being singletons, with the ten largest covering approximately 2.8%. Sequenced: peripheral blood. These receptors were collected from a woman older than 75 with COVID-19, enrolled during active disease.

The chain links TRBV29-1 to TRBJ1-3, with TRBD1 matching over 9 bases. Germline CDR1 SQVTM, CDR2 ANQGSEA. After removal of 3 bases from V and 3 bases from J, the junction contained 0 bases not matched to a gene. The CDR3 is made up of 13 amino acids. The DNA of the CDR3 is TGCAGCGTTGAGACAGGGGGTGGAAACACCATATATTTT. Protein product: CSVETGGGNTIYF.

J is TRBJ2-7 and V is TRBV20-1; 10 positions match TRBD1. The ends lost 3 bases at V and 4 bases at J; junction bases unmatched: 6. The CDR3 consists of 14 residues. Germline V gene lookup returns CDR1 DFQATT and CDR2 SNEGSKA (reference sequence). The CDR3 is CSASGDRGKYEQYF. The CDR3, as DNA: TGCAGTGCTAGTGGGGACAGGGGAAAATACGAGCAGTACTTC.

This chain connects TRBV28 to TRBJ2-1; 9 bases are a match to TRBD2. V trimming: 5 bases; J trimming: 9 bases; junction bases outside the gene matches: 20. This CDR3 comprises 18 residues. The germline gives CDR1 MDHEN, CDR2 SYDVKM. The CDR3 loop is CASSLPSVVSGRGVEQFF. CDR3 DNA: TGTGCCAGCAGTCTTCCATCCGTCGTTAGCGGGAGAGGGGTTGAGCAGTTCTTC.

The chain carries TRBV6-6 and TRBJ1-1; tentative D call: TRBD1 (6 bases). Between the trimmed V and J ends, which lost 3 bases and 6 bases, there was a span of 17 bases. The germline gives CDR1 MNHNY, CDR2 SVGAGI (reference sequence). The CDR3 contains 15 residues. CDR3 bases: TGTGCCAGCAGTTATGACAGGACCCGGATCGCTGAAGCTTTCTTT. This sequence encodes CASSYDRTRIAEAFF.

This chain links TRBV5-1 with TRBJ1-6, with D unclear. The germline CDR1 and CDR2 sequences are SGHRS and YFSETQ. The CDR3 covers 17 residues. Trimming stripped 5 bases from V and 0 bases from J, with 15 bases between. The CDR3 DNA follows: TGCGCCAGCAGAGATTTCTCCGGAGGCTCCTATAATTCACCCCTCCACTTT. Translating gives CASRDFSGGSYNSPLHF.

This sequence joins TRBV6-5 and TRBJ1-2; maybe TRBD1 (6 bases). V was shortened by 6 bases and J by 2 bases, with 13 bases between the two germline ends. The CDR3 is 14 amino acids. From germline, CDR1 is MNHEY and CDR2 SVGAGI. In DNA form, the CDR3 reads TGTGCCAGCAGCTTTAAGGGGGTAAACTATGGCTACACCTTC. Translated: CASSFKGVNYGYTF.

This chain uses TRBV5-4 with TRBJ2-2; no clear D gene. The CDR3 is 15 amino acids. Germline-derived CDR1 and CDR2 are SGHNT and YYREEE (reference sequence). V lost 2 bases and J 4 bases, leaving 12 bases between the germline ends. CDR3 amino acids: CASSLPGSFTGELFF. For the CDR3, the DNA is TGTGCCAGCAGCTTACCGGGTTCTTTCACCGGGGAGCTGTTTTTT.

The chain is built from TRBV30 and TRBJ1-3; TRBD1 might be the D (5 bases). Trimming stripped 3 bases from V and 2 bases from J, with 17 bases between. The CDR3 extends over 16 amino acids. Looked up from germline, CDR1 is GTSNPN and CDR2 is SVGIG (reference sequence). CDR3 DNA: TGTGCCTGGAGCTCGAGCGTCAGGGCAGCTGGAAACACCATATATTTT. The encoded protein is CAWSSSVRAAGNTIYF.

CDR3 amino acids: CASSPGLTSGSSYEQYF. CDR3 coding DNA: TGCGCCAGCAGCCCCGGACTTACTAGCGGGTCTTCCTACGAGCAGTACTTC. The chain carries TRBV5-1 and TRBJ2-7, with 9 bases lining up with TRBD2. The CDR3 length is 17 residues. V trimming: 4 bases; J trimming: 1 base; junction bases outside the gene matches: 12. CDR1 and CDR2 (germline): SGHRS, YFSETQ.

The chain employs TRBV6-5 and TRBJ2-5; 11 positions agree with TRBD1. CDR1 MNHEY and CDR2 SVGAGI come from the germline V gene. CDR3 length equals 15 residues. With V trimmed by 6 bases and J by 4 bases, 7 bases remained unmatched. The CDR3, as DNA: TGTGCCAGCAGATTGGGACAGGGGGTCCCAGAGACCCAGTACTTC. Residues: CASRLGQGVPETQYF.

The chain links TRBV5-5 to TRBJ1-5; TRBD1 aligns across 9 bases. This CDR3 region has 14 residues. Losses at the gene ends were 3 bases for V and 6 bases for J; bases not matched to a gene: 4. The germline gives CDR1 SGHKS, CDR2 YYEKEE (reference sequence). CDR3 sequence reads: CASSSTGGVQPQHF. The CDR3 DNA reads TGTGCCAGCAGCTCAACAGGGGGCGTTCAGCCCCAGCATTTT.

The V call is TRBV4-2, the J call TRBJ2-5, with D possibly TRBD1 on 5 matching bases. CDR3 length: 15 amino acids. Trimming took 0 bases from V and 1 from J, leaving 9 bases between them. Germline CDR1 is LGHNA and CDR2 is YNFKEQ. The CDR3 reads CASSQDRQSQETQYF. CDR3 sequence (DNA): TGTGCCAGCAGCCAAGATCGACAGTCCCAAGAGACCCAGTACTTC.

In this sample, this clone turned up once. The chain has TRBV5-6 and TRBJ2-7; TRBD2 agrees at 15 bases. The CDR3 has 18 residues. J lost 2 bases, V lost 3 bases, and 9 bases had no gene match. The germline V gene encodes CDR1 SGHDT and CDR2 YYEEEE. This chain's CDR3 is CASSSQGTSGRWTYEQYF. The CDR3 DNA follows: TGTGCCAGCAGCTCACAGGGGACTAGCGGGAGGTGGACCTACGAGCAGTACTTC.

This chain links TRBV5-6 with TRBJ2-5, with 7 bases lining up with TRBD2. The CDR3 runs 18 residues. In germline, CDR1 is SGHDT, CDR2 YYEEEE. J gave up 2 bases and V 3 bases, and 16 bases lay outside the gene matches. The CDR3 loop reads CASSSLGGAGLGQETQYF. CDR3 coding DNA: TGTGCCAGCAGCTCGTTGGGGGGAGCGGGGCTGGGGCAAGAGACCCAGTACTTC.

V usage is TRBV18 and J usage is TRBJ2-3; D not resolved. This CDR3 is 15 amino acids long. V lost 3 bases, J lost 4 bases, and 14 bases lay in between. The germline CDR1 and CDR2 sequences are KGHSH and LQKENI. The CDR3 spells CASSPLLKPPDTQYF. DNA for the CDR3: TGTGCCAGCTCACCCCTCTTGAAGCCCCCAGATACGCAGTATTTT.

DNA for the CDR3: TGTGCCCGCAGCTTAGACAGCTACAATGAGCAGTTCTTC. The encoded protein is CARSLDSYNEQFF. J is TRBJ2-1 and V is TRBV30; possible D gene TRBD1, 5 bases. Germline V gene sequence: CDR1 GTSNPN, CDR2 SVGIG (reference sequence). V dropped 8 bases and J dropped 3 bases, with 14 bases sitting between them. This CDR3 spans 13 amino acids.

The V gene is TRBV20-1, the J gene TRBJ2-3; TRBD2 matches at 11 bases. After removal of 3 bases from V and 0 bases from J, the junction contained 8 bases not matched to a gene. CDR3 length equals 17 residues. The germline V gene encodes CDR1 DFQATT and CDR2 SNEGSKA (reference sequence). CDR3 in amino acids: CSASTSGSTTSTDTQYF. The DNA for the CDR3 is TGCAGTGCTAGTACTAGCGGGAGTACCACTAGCACAGATACGCAGTATTTT.

This rearrangement joins TRBV5-4 to TRBJ2-3; 8 bases map to TRBD2. Germline V gene sequence: CDR1 SGHNT, CDR2 YYREEE (reference sequence). J was trimmed by 1 base and V by 4 bases; bases with no gene match: 8. The CDR3 is 16 residues long. The CDR3 DNA follows: TGTGCCAGCAGCATCCTAAGCGGGGGAGGCACAGATACGCAGTATTTT. Protein: CASSILSGGGTDTQYF.

The genes are TRBV12-5 and TRBJ1-4; D might be TRBD1 (6 bases). The V and J ends lost 0 bases and 7 bases respectively, with 15 bases between them. The CDR3 consists of 16 residues. The germline CDR1 and CDR2 sequences are LGHNT and FRNRAP. The CDR3 DNA is TGTGCTAGTGGTTTGGTAGGGGCAGGGGCTGTTGAAAAACTGTTTTTT. Its translation is CASGLVGAGAVEKLFF.

The chain recombines TRBV29-1 with TRBJ2-3; TRBD2 is a possible D gene (6 bases). The V gene's germline CDR1 is SQVTM and CDR2 ANQGSEA. V lost 5 bases, J lost 0 bases, and 15 bases lay in between. This CDR3 is 15 amino acids long. CDR3 sequence (DNA): TGCAGCGTTCTCCGACTAGTAGAAAGCACAGATACGCAGTATTTT. Protein product: CSVLRLVESTDTQYF.

This chain uses TRBV5-1 with TRBJ2-1; D is uncertain. CDR1 and CDR2 from the germline V gene are SGHRS and YFSETQ. The V end lost 5 bases, the J end lost 3 bases, and 15 bases lay between the germline ends. The CDR3 is 15 residues long. CDR3 region: CASSLVDFGYNEQFF. The CDR3 DNA is TGCGCCAGCAGTCTCGTTGATTTCGGCTACAATGAGCAGTTCTTC.

The rearrangement joins TRBV6-2 or TRBV6-3 to TRBJ1-5; tentative D call: TRBD1 (5 bases). The CDR3 is 16 amino acids. Germline lookup yields CDR1 MNHEY and CDR2 SVGEGT. Trimming pared 6 bases from V and 0 bases from J, leaving 15 bases between. CDR3 residues: CASSRGTAYSNQPQHF. CDR3 nucleotide sequence: TGTGCCAGCAGCCGCGGGACGGCTTATAGCAATCAGCCCCAGCATTTT.

V gene TRBV9 combines with J gene TRBJ2-1, with TRBD2 identical over 15 bases. CDR1 is SGDLS and CDR2 is YYNGEE in the germline V gene. The CDR3 is made up of 17 amino acids. V was clipped by 1 base and J by 8 bases; unmatched bases: 7. CDR3 loop: CASSVRTSGGAVDEQFF. The DNA for the CDR3 is TGTGCCAGCAGCGTAAGGACTAGCGGGGGGGCAGTCGATGAGCAGTTCTTC.

The chain has TRBV19 and TRBJ1-1, with 7 bases matching TRBD1. Germline V gene data show CDR1 as LNHDA and CDR2 as SQIVND (reference sequence). The CDR3 runs to 15 residues. V shed 7 bases and J 0 bases; nucleotides not matched to a gene: 8. The CDR3 DNA is TGTGCCAGTAAAACCGGGACAGCCATGAACACTGAAGCTTTCTTT. This sequence encodes CASKTGTAMNTEAFF.

The rearrangement uses TRBV2 and TRBJ2-4, with 8 positions matching TRBD1. This CDR3 has 16 amino acids. V lost 1 base to trimming and J lost 4 bases; unmatched junction nucleotides: 6. CDR1 is SNHLY and CDR2 is FYNNEI in the germline V gene. The CDR3, as DNA: TGTGCCAGCAGTGAAGGTCCCAGGACAGGGAAAAACATTCAGTACTTC. Translated, it gives CASSEGPRTGKNIQYF.

This rearrangement joins TRBV27 to TRBJ1-5; D is perhaps TRBD1 (6 bases). The CDR3 has 14 amino acids. V lost 6 bases and J lost 6, with 15 bases in between. Germline assignment: CDR1 MNHEY and CDR2 SMNVEV (reference sequence). CDR3 DNA sequence: TGTGCCAGCAGCCGGGCGGGGGGCGGTCAGCCCCAGCATTTT. It encodes CASSRAGGGQPQHF.

The chain joins TRBV7-6 to TRBJ2-7, with D uncertain. V was cut by 4 bases and J by 1 base, with 11 bases left in between. The CDR3 runs to 14 residues. Germline CDR1 reads SGHVS; CDR2 reads FNYEAQ. The CDR3 loop is CASSSFATSYEQYF. CDR3 nucleotide sequence: TGTGCCAGCAGCTCGTTCGCAACATCCTACGAGCAGTACTTC. Filled out from reference TRBV7-6 and TRBJ2-7, the complete variable domain reads GAGVSQSPRYKVTKRGQDVALRCDPISGHVSLYWYRQALGQGPEFLTYFNYEAQQDKSGLPNDRFSAERPEGSISTLTIQRTEQRDSAMYRCASSSFATSYEQYFGPGTRLTVT.